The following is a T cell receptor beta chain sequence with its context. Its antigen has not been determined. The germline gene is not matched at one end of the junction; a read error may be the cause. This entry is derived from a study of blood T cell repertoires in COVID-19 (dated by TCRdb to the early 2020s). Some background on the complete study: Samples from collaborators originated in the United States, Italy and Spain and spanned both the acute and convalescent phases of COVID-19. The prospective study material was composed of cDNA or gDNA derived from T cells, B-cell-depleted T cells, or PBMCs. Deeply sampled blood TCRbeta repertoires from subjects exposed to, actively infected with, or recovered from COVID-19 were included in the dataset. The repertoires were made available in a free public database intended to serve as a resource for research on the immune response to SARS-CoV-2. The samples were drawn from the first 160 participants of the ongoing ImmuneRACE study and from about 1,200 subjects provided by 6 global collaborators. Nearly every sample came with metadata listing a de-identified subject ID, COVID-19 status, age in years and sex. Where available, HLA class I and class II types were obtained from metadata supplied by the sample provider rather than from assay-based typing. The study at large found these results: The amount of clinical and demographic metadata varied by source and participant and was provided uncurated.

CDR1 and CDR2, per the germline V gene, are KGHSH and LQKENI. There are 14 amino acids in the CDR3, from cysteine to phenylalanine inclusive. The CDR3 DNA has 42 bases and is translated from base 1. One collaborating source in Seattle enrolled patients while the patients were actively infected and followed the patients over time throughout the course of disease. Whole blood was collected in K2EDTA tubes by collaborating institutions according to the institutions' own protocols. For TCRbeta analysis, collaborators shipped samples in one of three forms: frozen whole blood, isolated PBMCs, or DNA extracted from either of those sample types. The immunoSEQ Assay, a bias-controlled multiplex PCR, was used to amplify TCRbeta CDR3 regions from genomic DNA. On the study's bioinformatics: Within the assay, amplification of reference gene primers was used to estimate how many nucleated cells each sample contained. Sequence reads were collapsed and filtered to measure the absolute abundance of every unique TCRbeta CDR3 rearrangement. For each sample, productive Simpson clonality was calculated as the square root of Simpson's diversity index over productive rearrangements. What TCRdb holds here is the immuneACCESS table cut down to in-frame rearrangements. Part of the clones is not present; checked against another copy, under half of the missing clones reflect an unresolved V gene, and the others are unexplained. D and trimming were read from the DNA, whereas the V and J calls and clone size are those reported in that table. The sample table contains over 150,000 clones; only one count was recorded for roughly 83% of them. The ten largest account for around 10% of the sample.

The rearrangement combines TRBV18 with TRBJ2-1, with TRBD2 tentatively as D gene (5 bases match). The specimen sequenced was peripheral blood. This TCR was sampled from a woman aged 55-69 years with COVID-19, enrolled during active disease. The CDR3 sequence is CATSVRGLDNEQFF. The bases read TGTGCCACCTCAGTCCGTGGACTCGACAATGAGCAGTTCTTC.